This TCR beta chain was captured in a study of CD8+CD57+ T cells in acquired aplastic anemia. At the level of the study: Sorting CD4+ and CD8+ cells gave DNA averaging approximately 3 ug.

To note about this clonotype: One junction end disagrees with the germline gene, perhaps due to a read error.

For CDR3 and TCR beta VDJ profiling, genomic DNA was the template used. One entry per CDR3 protein, called by TCRdb with MiXCR from the reads. The sample consists of under 200,000 distinct CDR3 sequences, approximately 44% of them appearing once. The CDR3 has 15 amino acids. This sequence was found in a human donor in good health. The sequenced material came from sorted CD4+, CD8+, or CD8+CD57+ T cells (not recorded which) from PBMCs. The rearrangement uses TRBV12-3 or TRBV12-4 and TRBJ2-7; 7 positions match TRBD2. The chain's CDR3 is CASSLGGEGSYKQYF. For the CDR3, the DNA is TGTGCCAGCAGTTTAGGCGGGGAGGGATCCTACAAGCAGTACTTC.